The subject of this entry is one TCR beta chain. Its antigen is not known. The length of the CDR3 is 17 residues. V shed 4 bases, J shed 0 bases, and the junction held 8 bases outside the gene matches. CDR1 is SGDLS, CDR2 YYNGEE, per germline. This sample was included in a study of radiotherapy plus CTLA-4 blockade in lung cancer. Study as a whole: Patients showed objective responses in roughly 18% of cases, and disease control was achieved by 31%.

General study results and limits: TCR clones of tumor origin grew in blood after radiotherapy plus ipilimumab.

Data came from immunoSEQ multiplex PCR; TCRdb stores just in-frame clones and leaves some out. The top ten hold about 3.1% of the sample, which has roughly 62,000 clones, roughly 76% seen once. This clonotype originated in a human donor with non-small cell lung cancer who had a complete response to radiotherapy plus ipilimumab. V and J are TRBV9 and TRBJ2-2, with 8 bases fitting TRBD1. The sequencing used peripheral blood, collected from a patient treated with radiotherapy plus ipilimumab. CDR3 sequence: CASSFAQGAPNTGELFF. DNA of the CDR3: TGTGCCAGCAGCTTCGCGCAGGGGGCGCCGAACACCGGGGAGCTGTTTTTT.